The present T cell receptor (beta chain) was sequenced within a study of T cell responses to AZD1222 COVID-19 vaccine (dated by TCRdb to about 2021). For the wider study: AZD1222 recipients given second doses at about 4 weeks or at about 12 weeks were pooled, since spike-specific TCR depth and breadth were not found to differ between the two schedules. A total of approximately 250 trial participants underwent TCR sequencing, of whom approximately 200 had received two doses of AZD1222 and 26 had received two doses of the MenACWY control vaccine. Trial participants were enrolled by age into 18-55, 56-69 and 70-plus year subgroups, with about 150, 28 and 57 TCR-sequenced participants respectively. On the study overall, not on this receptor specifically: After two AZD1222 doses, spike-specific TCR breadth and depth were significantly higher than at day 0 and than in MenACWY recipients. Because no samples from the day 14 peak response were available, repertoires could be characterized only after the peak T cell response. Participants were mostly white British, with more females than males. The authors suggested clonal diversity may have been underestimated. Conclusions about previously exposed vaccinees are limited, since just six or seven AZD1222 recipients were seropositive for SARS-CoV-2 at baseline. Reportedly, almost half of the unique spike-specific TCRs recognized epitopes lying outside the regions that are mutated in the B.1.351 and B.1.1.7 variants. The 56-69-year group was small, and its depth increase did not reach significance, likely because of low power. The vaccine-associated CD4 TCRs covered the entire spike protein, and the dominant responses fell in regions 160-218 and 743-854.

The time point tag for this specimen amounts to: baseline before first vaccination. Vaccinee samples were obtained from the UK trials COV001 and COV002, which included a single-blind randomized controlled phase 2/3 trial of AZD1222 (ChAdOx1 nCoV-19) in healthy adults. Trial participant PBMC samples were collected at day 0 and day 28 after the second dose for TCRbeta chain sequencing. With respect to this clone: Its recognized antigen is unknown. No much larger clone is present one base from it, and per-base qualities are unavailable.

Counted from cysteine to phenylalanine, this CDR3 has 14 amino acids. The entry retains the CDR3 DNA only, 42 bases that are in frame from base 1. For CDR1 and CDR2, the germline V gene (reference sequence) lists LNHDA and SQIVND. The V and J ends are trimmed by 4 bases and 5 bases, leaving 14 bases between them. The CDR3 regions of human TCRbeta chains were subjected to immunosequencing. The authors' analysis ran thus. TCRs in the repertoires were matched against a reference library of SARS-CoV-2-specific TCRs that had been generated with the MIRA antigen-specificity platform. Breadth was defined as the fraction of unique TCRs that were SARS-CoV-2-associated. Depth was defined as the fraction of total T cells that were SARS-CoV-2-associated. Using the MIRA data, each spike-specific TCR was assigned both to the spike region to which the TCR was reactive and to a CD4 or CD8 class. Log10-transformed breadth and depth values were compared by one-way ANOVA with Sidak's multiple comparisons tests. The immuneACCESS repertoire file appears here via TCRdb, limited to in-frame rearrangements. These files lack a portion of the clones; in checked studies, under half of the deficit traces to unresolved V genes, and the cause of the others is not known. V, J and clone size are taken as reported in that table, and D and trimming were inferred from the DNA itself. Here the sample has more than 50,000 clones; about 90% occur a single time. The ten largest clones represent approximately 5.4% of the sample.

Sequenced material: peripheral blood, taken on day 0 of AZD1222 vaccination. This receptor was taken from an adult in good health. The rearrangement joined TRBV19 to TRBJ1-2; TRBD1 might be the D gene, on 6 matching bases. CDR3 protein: CASSNGGLRYGYTF. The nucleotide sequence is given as TGTGCCAGTAGTAACGGGGGGCTTCGGTATGGCTACACCTTC.